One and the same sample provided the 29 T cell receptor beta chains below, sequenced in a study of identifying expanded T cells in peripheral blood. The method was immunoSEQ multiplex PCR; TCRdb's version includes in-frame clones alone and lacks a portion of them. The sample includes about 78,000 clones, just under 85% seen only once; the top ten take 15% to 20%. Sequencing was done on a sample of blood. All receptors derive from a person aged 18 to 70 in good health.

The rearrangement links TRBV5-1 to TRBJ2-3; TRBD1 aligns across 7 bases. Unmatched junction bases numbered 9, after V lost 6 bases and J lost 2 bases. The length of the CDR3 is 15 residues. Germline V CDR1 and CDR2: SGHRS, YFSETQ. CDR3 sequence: CASTPGGADTDTQYF. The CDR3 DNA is TGCGCCAGCACCCCAGGGGGAGCAGACACAGATACGCAGTATTTT.

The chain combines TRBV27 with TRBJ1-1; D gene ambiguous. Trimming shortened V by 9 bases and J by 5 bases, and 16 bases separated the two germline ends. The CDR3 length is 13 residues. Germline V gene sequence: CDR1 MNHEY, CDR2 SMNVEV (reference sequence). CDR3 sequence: CASTLRGSTEAFF. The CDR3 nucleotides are TGTGCCAGTACCCTCCGAGGGTCTACTGAAGCTTTCTTT.

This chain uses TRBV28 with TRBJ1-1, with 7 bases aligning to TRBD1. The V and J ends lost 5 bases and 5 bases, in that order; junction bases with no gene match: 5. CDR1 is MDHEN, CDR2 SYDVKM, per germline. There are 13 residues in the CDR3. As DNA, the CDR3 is TGTGCCAGCAGTCTACCGGGACAGACTGAAGCTTTCTTT. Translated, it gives CASSLPGQTEAFF. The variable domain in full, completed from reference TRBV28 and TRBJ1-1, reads DVKVTQSSRYLVKRTGEKVFLECVQDMDHENMFWYRQDPGLGLRLIYFSYDVKMKEKGDIPEGYSVSREKKERFSLILESASTNQTSMYLCASSLPGQTEAFFGQGTRLTVV.

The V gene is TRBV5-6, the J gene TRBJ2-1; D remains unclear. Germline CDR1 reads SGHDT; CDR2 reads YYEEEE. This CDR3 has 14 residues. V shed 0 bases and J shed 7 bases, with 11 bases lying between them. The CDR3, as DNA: TGTGCCAGCAGCTTGGTAGGCGAGCTGAATGAGCAGTTCTTC. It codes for CASSLVGELNEQFF.

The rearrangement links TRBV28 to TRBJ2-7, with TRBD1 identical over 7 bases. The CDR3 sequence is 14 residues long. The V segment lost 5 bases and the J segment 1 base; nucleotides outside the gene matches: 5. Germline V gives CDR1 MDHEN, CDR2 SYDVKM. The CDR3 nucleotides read TGTGCCAGCAGTCCTAGGGGACAGTCCTACGAGCAGTACTTC. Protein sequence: CASSPRGQSYEQYF.

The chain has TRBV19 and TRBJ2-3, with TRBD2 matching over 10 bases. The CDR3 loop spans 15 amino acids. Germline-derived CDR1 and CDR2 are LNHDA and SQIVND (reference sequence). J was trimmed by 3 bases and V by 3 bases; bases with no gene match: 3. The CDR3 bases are TGTGCCAGTAGTATGGGACTAGCGTTAACAGATACGCAGTATTTT. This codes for CASSMGLALTDTQYF. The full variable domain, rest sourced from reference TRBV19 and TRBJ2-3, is DGGITQSPKYLFRKEGQNVTLSCEQNLNHDAMYWYRQDPGQGLRLIYYSQIVNDFQKGDIAEGYSVSREKKESFPLTVTSAQKNPTAFYLCASSMGLALTDTQYFGPGTRLTVL.

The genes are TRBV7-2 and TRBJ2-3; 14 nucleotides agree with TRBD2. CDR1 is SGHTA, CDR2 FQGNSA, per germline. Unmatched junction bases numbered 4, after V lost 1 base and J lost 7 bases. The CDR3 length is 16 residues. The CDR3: CASSLGTSGRFNTQYF. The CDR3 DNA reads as TGTGCCAGCAGCTTAGGGACTAGCGGGAGGTTCAATACGCAGTATTTT.

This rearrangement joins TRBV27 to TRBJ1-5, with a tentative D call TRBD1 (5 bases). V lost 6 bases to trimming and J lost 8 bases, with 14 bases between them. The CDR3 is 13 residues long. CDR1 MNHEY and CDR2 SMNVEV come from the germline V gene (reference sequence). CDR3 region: CASSSRGLEPQHF. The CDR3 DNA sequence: TGTGCCAGCAGCTCGAGGGGCCTGGAGCCCCAGCATTTT.

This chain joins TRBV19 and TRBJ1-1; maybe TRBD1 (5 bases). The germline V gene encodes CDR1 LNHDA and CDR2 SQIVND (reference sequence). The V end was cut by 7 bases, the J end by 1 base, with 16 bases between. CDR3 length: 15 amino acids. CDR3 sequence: CASIKPRDQNTEAFF. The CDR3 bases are TGTGCCAGTATCAAACCCCGGGACCAGAACACTGAAGCTTTCTTT.

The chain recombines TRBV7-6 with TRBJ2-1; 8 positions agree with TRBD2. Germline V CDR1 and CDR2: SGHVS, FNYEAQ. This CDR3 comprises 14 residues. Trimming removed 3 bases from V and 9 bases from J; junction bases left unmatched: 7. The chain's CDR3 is CASSLEGLAGEQFF. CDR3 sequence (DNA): TGTGCCAGCAGCTTGGAAGGACTAGCTGGTGAGCAGTTCTTC.

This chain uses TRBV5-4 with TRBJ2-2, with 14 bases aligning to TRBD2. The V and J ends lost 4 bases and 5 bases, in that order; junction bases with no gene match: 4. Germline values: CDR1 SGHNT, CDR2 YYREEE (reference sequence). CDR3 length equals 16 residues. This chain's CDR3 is CASSQGLAGVTGELFF. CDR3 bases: TGTGCCAGCAGCCAGGGACTAGCGGGAGTGACCGGGGAGCTGTTTTTT.

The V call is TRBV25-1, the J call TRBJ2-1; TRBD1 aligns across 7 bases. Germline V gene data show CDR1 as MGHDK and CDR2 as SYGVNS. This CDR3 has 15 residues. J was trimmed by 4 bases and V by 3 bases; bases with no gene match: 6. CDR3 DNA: TGTGCCAGCAGTGACCCCAGACAGGGATACAATGAGCAGTTCTTC. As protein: CASSDPRQGYNEQFF.

The DNA for the CDR3 is TGTGCCAGCAGCTTCGGGACAGGCGATGGCGAGCAGTACTTC. Amino acid sequence: CASSFGTGDGEQYF. V gene TRBV5-6 combines with J gene TRBJ2-7, with 8 bases that match TRBD1. CDR3 length: 14 amino acids. Germline V gives CDR1 SGHDT, CDR2 YYEEEE. Trimming removed 2 bases from V and 6 bases from J; junction bases left unmatched: 7.

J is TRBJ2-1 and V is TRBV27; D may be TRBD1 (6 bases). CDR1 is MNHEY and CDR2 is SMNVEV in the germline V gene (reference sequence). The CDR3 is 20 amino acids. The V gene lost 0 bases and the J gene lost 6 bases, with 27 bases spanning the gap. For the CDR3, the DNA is TGTGCCAGCAGTTTATCAGTCCCTGCCTCTAAAGGGGGTCTTGTCAATGAGCAGTTCTTC. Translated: CASSLSVPASKGGLVNEQFF.

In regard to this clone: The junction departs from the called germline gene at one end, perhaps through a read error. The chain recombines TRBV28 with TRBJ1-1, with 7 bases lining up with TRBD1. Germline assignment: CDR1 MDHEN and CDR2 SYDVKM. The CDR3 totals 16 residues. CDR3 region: CASSPRQGRVNTEAFF. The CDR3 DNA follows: TGTGCCAGCAGCCCCAGACAGGGTAGGGTGAATACTGAAGCTTTCTTT.

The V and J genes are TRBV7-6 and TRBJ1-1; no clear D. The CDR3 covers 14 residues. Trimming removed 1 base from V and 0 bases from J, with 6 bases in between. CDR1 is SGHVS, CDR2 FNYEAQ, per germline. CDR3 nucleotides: TGTGCCAGCAGCTTAGAACAGATGAACACTGAAGCTTTCTTT. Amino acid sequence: CASSLEQMNTEAFF. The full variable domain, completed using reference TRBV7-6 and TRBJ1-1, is GAGVSQSPRYKVTKRGQDVALRCDPISGHVSLYWYRQALGQGPEFLTYFNYEAQQDKSGLPNDRFSAERPEGSISTLTIQRTEQRDSAMYRCASSLEQMNTEAFFGQGTRLTVV.

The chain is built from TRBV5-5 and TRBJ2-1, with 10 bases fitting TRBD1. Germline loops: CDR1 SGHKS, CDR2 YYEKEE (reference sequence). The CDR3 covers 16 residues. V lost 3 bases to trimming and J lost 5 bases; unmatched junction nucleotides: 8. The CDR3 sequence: CASSSWDRGSNNEQFF. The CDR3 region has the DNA TGTGCCAGCAGCTCGTGGGACAGGGGATCCAACAATGAGCAGTTCTTC.

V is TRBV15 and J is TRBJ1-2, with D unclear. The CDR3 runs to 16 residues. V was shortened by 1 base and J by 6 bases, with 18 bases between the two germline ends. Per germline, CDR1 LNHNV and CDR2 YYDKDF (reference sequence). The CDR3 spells CATSRGAARLSDGYTF. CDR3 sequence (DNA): TGTGCCACCAGCAGAGGGGCAGCCCGTCTGAGCGATGGCTACACCTTC.

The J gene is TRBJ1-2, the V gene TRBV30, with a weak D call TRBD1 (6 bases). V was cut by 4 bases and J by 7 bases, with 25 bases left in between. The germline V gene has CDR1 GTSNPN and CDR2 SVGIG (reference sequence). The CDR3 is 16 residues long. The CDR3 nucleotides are TGTGCCTGGATGAGCCGGGGGGGGCGCCGGGTAGGTGGCTACACCTTC. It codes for CAWMSRGGRRVGGYTF.

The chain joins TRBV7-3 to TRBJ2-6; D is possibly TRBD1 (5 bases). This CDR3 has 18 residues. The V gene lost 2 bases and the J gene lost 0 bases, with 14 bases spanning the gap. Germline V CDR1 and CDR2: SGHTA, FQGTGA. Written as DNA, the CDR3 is TGTGCCAGCAGCTTAGGCGACAGTCTTTACTCTGGGGCCAACGTCCTGACTTTC. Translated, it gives CASSLGDSLYSGANVLTF. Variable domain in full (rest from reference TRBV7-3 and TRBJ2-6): GAGVSQTPSNKVTEKGKYVELRCDPISGHTALYWYRQSLGQGPEFLIYFQGTGAADDSGLPNDRFFAVRPEGSVSTLKIQRTERGDSAVYLCASSLGDSLYSGANVLTFGAGSRLTVL.

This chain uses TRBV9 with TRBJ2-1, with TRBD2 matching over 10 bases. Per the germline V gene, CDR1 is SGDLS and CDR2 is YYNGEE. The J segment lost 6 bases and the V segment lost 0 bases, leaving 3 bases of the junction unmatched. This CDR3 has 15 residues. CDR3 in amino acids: CASSVVSGRANEQFF. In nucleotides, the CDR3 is TGTGCCAGCAGCGTAGTCAGCGGGAGGGCCAATGAGCAGTTCTTC.

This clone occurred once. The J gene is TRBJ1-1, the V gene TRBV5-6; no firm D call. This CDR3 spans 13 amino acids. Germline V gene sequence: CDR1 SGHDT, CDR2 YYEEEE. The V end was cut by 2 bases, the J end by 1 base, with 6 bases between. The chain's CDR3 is CASSFSWNTEAFF. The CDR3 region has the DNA TGTGCCAGCAGCTTTTCCTGGAACACTGAAGCTTTCTTT.

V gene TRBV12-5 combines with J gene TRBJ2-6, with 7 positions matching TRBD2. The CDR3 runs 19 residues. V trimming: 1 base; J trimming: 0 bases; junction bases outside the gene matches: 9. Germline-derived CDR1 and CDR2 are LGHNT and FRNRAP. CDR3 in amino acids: CASGLDPREELSGANVLTF. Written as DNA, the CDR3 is TGTGCTAGTGGTTTGGACCCTCGGGAGGAACTCTCTGGGGCCAACGTCCTGACTTTC.

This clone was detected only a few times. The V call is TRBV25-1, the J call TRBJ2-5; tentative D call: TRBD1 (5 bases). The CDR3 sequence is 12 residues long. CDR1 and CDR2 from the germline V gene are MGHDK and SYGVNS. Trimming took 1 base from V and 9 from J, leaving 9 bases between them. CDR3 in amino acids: CASSESGAAQYF. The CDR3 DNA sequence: TGTGCCAGCAGTGAATCTGGGGCGGCCCAGTACTTC. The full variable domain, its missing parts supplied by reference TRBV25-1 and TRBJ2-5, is EADIYQTPRYLVIGTGKKITLECSQTMGHDKMYWYQQDPGMELHLIHYSYGVNSTEKGDLSSESTVSRIRTEHFPLTLESARPSHTSQYLCASSESGAAQYFGPGTRLLVL.

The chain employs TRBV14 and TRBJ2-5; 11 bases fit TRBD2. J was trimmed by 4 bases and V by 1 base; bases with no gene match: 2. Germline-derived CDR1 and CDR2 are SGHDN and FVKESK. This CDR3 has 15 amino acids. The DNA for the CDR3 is TGTGCCAGCAGCCAAGTACTAGCGGGAGTAGAGACCCAGTACTTC. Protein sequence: CASSQVLAGVETQYF.

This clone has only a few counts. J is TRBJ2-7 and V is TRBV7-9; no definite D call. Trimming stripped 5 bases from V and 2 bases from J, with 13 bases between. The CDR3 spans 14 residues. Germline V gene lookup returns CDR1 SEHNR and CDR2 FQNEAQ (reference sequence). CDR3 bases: TGTGCCAGCAGCAAGATACATAGGCCCTACGAGCAGTACTTC. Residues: CASSKIHRPYEQYF.

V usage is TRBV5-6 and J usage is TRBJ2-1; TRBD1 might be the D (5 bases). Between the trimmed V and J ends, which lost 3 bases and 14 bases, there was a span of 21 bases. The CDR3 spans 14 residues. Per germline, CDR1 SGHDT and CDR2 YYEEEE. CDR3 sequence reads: CASSWRQGPGLEFF. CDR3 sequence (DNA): TGTGCCAGCAGCTGGCGGCAGGGCCCCGGTTTGGAGTTCTTC.

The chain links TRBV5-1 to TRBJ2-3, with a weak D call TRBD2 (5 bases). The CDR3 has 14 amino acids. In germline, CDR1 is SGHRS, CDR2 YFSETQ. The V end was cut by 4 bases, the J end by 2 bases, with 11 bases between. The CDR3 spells CASSPQRPTDTQYF. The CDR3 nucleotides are TGCGCCAGCAGCCCCCAGCGGCCCACAGATACGCAGTATTTT.

CDR3 DNA: TGTGCCAGCAGTTTAGTGTGGGACAGGGGAAGTCAGCCCCAGCATTTT. Translated, it gives CASSLVWDRGSQPQHF. V and J are TRBV27 and TRBJ1-5; TRBD1 aligns across 10 bases. After removal of 2 bases from V and 6 bases from J, the junction contained 7 bases not matched to a gene. The CDR3 loop spans 16 amino acids. The V gene's germline CDR1 is MNHEY and CDR2 SMNVEV (reference sequence).